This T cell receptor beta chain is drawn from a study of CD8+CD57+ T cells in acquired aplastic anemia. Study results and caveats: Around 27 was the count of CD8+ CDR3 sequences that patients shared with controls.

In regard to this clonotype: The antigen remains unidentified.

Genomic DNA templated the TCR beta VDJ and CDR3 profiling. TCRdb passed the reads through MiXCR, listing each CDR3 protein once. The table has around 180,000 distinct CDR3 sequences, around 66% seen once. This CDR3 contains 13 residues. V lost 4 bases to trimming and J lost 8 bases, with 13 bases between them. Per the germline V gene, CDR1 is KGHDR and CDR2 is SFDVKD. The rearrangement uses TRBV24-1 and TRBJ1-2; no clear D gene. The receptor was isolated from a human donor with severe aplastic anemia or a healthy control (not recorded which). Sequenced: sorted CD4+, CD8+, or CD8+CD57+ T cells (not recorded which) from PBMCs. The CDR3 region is CATSEGSPRGYTF. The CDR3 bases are TGTGCCACCAGTGAAGGAAGTCCACGCGGCTACACCTTC.